This T cell receptor beta chain was captured in a study of blood T cell repertoires in COVID-19. In the study overall: Donors in the United States, Italy and Spain gave samples during acute or convalescent COVID-19. PBMCs, B-cell-depleted T cells, or T cells were the source of the cDNA or gDNA that made up the material.

V was cut by 0 bases and J by 2 bases, with 5 bases left in between. Per the germline V gene, CDR1 is SQVTM and CDR2 is ANQGSEA. The CDR3 consists of 13 residues. In its sample, this clone was seen a few times. Per the original data handling: Reference gene primers were amplified, and this amplification served to estimate nucleated cell counts. Produced via immunoSEQ multiplex PCR; TCRdb's table is partial and in-frame only. V and J calls and clone size follow that table, whereas D and trimming were derived from the DNA. The table records 400,000 to 550,000 clones, around nine tenths of them present only once.

Material for sequencing was peripheral blood. The receptor was isolated from a young woman with acute or convalescent COVID-19. The chain has TRBV29-1 and TRBJ1-3; no firm D call. CDR3 amino acids: CSVEDSTGNTIYF. CDR3 nucleotide sequence: TGCAGCGTTGAAGACAGTACTGGAAACACCATATATTTT.